This T cell receptor beta chain was retrieved from a study of T-cell reconstitution after alpha-beta-depleted transplantation in children. It was with unique molecular identifiers that the TCRbeta library was prepared. TCRdb ran MiXCR on the PCR reads and lists one entry per CDR3 protein. The sample lists approximately 400,000 distinct CDR3 sequences, about a tenth occurring once. This clonotype has more than one count but fewer than ten. This CDR3 comprises 14 residues. Germline CDR1 reads SGHTA; CDR2 reads FQGNSA. V dropped 5 bases and J dropped 4; count of bases not matched to a gene: 3. The specimen comprised PBMCs from the stem cell graft donor, sampled from the stem cell graft. This receptor was obtained from a human donor who donated a stem cell graft to a child with acute myeloid leukemia. The chain employs TRBV7-2 and TRBJ2-7; 12 bases fit TRBD2. The CDR3 DNA is TGTGCCAGCAGCCCTAGCGGGAGGGCGTACGAGCAGTACTTC. This gives the protein CASSPSGRAYEQYF.